The clone carrying this T cell receptor (beta chain) was counted a few times. These data belong to a study of blood T cell repertoires in COVID-19. Method: immunoSEQ multiplex PCR; TCRdb's copy keeps in-frame clones and lacks some. The profile shows nearly 110,000 clones, roughly 90% of them singletons. This receptor was obtained from a man between 35 and 55 years old with active or convalescent COVID-19. Sequencing used peripheral blood.

The CDR3 loop reads CASSQLAGNYNEQFF. CDR3 DNA sequence: TGTGCCAGCTCACAACTAGCGGGCAACTACAATGAGCAGTTCTTC. This chain connects TRBV18 to TRBJ2-1; 9 bases align to TRBD2. Germline trimming cut 4 bases from V and 3 bases from J; bases unmatched to any gene: 4. Germline assignment: CDR1 KGHSH and CDR2 LQKENI. The CDR3 loop spans 15 amino acids.